The clone carrying this T cell receptor (beta chain) has a single count. The antigen remains undetermined. Germline lookup yields CDR1 MNHEY and CDR2 SVGAGI. The J segment lost 1 base and the V segment lost 7 bases, leaving 9 bases of the junction unmatched. This CDR3 comprises 15 residues. The data were produced by immunoSEQ multiplex PCR, yet TCRdb's version contains in-frame clones alone and is incomplete. Found here are 100,000 to 120,000 clones, 88% of them singletons; the top ten hold 1.6%. These data come from a study of T cell responses to AZD1222 COVID-19 vaccine. The wider study: Whether given at about 4 or about 12 weeks, second doses were pooled.

Study-level results: In the spike-specific TCR repertoire, nearly half reportedly target unmutated variant regions. Just six AZD1222 recipients tested seropositive at baseline. The peak T cell response came first, and repertoires were sampled only after it.

The source was peripheral blood, collected on day 0 of AZD1222 vaccination. This TCR came from an adult in good health. The J gene is TRBJ1-1, the V gene TRBV6-5; 7 nucleotides agree with TRBD1. The CDR3 DNA is TGTGCCAGCACCAAACCCGGGACAGCGAACACTGAAGCTTTCTTT. Translating gives CASTKPGTANTEAFF.